This T cell receptor (beta chain) appears in the sequencing data of a study of type 1 regulatory T cells. Study details: An in vitro protocol generated T-allo10, a Tr1-enriched, alloantigen-specific CD4 T cell product.

Study-wide results and limits: Compared with non-type 1 regulatory T cells, type 1 regulatory T cells showed a more restricted TCR repertoire.

The CDR3 is 14 residues long. Germline assignment: CDR1 SNHLY and CDR2 FYNNEI. V dropped 8 bases and J dropped 2 bases, with 14 bases sitting between them. With regard to this clonotype: Its specificity is unknown.

One entry per CDR3 protein, called by TCRdb with MiXCR from the reads. Seen here are roughly 71,000 distinct CDR3 sequences, 20% to 25% observed once, and the top ten hold 7.5% to 8.5%. This chain connects TRBV2 to TRBJ2-3; possibly TRBD1 for D (5 bases). Source material: cultured type 1 regulatory T (Tr1) cells, either the whole culture or a sorted fraction (not recorded which). This receptor was taken from a human donor in good health. CDR3 sequence (DNA): TGTGCCAGCGAAGCCTTAGGGGCCACAGATACGCAGTATTTT. It translates to CASEALGATDTQYF. Drawing the rest from reference TRBV2 and TRBJ2-3, the complete variable domain is EPEVTQTPSHQVTQMGQEVILRCVPISNHLYFYWYRQILGQKVEFLVSFYNNEISEKSEIFDDQFSVERPDGSNFTLKIRSTKLEDSAMYFCASEALGATDTQYFGPGTRLTVL.